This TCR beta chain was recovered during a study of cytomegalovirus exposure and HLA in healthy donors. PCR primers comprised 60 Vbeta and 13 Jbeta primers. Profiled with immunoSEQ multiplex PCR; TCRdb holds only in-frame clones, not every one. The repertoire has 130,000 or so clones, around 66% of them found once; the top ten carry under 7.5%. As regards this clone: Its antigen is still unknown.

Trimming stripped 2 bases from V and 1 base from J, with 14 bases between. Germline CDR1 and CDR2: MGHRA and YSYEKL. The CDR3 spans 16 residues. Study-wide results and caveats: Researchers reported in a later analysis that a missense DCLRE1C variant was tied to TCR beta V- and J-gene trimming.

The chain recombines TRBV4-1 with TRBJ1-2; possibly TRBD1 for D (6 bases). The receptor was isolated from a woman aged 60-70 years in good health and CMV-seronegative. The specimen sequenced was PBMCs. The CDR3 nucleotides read TGCGCCAGCAGCCAAACCCGGGACAACTTTAACTATGGCTACACCTTC. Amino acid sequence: CASSQTRDNFNYGYTF.